This T cell receptor beta chain was recorded in a study of cytomegalovirus exposure and HLA in healthy donors. Study results and limitations: Looking again later, the authors saw that most CMV-associated TCR beta chains seemed HLA-restricted. There were some V segments, including TRBV6-2 and TRBV6-3, excluded as indistinguishable. Three chains linked to CMV were shown in vitro to be specific for CMV antigens. Later analysis indicated greater clonal expansion among HLA-associated TCR beta chains than among equally common other chains.

The CDR3 is 14 residues long. V lost 4 bases, J lost 2 bases, and 5 bases stayed unmatched. Germline assignment: CDR1 SGHRS and CDR2 YFSETQ. Concerning this clone itself: Its antigen is not identified.

The PCR was carried out with 60 Vbeta primers and 13 Jbeta primers. Profiling relied on immunoSEQ multiplex PCR, and the TCRdb table lists in-frame clones only, not all of them. Of approximately 200,000 clones listed, 80% to 85% were seen once; the top ten hold roughly 2%. The chain joins TRBV5-1 to TRBJ2-7, with TRBD2 matching over 8 bases. Input material: PBMCs. The TCR was taken from a woman aged 18-35 years in good health and CMV-seropositive. Here the CDR3 reads CASSPGGAAYEQYV. Written as DNA, the CDR3 is TGCGCCAGCAGCCCCGGGGGGGCGGCCTACGAGCAGTACGTC.